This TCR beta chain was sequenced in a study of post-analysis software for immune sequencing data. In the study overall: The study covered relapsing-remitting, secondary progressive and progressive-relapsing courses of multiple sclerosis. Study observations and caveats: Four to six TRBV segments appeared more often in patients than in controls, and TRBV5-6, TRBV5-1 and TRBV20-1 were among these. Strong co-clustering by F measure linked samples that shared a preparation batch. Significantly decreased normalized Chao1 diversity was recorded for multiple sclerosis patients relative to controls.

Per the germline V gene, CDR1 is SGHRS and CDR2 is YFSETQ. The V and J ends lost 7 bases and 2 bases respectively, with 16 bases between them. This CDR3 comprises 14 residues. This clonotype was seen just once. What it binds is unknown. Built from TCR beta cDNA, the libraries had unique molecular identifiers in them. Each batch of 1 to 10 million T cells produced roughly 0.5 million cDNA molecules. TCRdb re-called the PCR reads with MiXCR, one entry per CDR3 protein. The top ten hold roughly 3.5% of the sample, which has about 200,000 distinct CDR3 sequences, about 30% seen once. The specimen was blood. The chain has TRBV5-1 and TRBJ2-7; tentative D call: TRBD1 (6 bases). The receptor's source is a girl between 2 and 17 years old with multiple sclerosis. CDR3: CASGDAGAAYEQYF. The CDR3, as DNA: TGCGCCAGCGGGGATGCAGGGGCCGCCTACGAGCAGTACTTC.